The clone carrying this T cell receptor beta chain was picked up one time. Antigen unknown. These data belong to a study of CD4+ T cells in melanoma. Study observations and caveats: CD8+ T cell, macrophage and B cell function reportedly correlated with neoantigen-specific CD4+ T cells. Diverse differentiation states were reported for melanoma neoantigen-specific CD4+ T cells.

Profiling relied on immunoSEQ multiplex PCR, and the TCRdb table lists in-frame clones only, not all of them. The repertoire includes over 100,000 clones, about 90% of them detected once, and roughly 3.1% sits in the top ten. The CDR3 totals 13 residues. The V end was cut by 5 bases, the J end by 3 bases, with 10 bases between. Germline V gene data show CDR1 as SGHTA and CDR2 as FQGTGA. The sequenced sample was peripheral blood. The origin of this receptor is a human donor with melanoma. V gene TRBV7-3 combines with J gene TRBJ2-5; D gene unclear. The CDR3 loop reads CASSLRVEETQYF. CDR3 DNA: TGTGCCAGCAGCCTTAGGGTAGAAGAGACCCAGTACTTC.